What follows describes a single T cell receptor beta chain. No antigen is known for it. Base-call qualities are not available, and no considerably larger clone is one nucleotide away. Library method: the immunoSEQ multiplex PCR assay. In its TCRdb copy, this immuneACCESS table keeps in-frame sequences only and misses some clones. Where compared with another copy, unresolved V genes explain less than half of these, and the others have no known cause. This sample lists under 85,000 clones; 93% were detected once. The ten top clones hold roughly 0.26% of the sample. This entry comes from a study of technical replicates of blood from a handful of donors (dated by TCRdb to about 2017). Based on the germline V gene, the CDR1 and CDR2 sequences are MDHEN and SYDVKM. From the cysteine up to the phenylalanine, the CDR3 has a length of 17 residues. Only the CDR3 region is kept as DNA, spanning 51 bases read in frame from base 1. V trim: 3 bases; J trim: 2 bases; unmatched bases: 13.

The source material was T cells isolated from PBMCs. The TCR comes from a human donor in good health. The rearranged segments are TRBV28 and TRBJ2-7; TRBD1 aligns with 7 central bases. The CDR3 corresponds to CASSFSFGKTGTYEQYF. The sequenced DNA: TGTGCCAGCAGTTTCAGTTTTGGGAAGACAGGGACCTACGAGCAGTACTTC.